This T cell receptor (beta chain) derives from a study of shared clonotypes between healthy human individuals. Comment on this clone: Its antigen is undetermined.

The CDR3 consists of 16 residues. The germline V gene has CDR1 MNHNY and CDR2 SVGAGI (reference sequence). V dropped 6 bases and J dropped 3; count of bases not matched to a gene: 4. Profiling relied on immunoSEQ multiplex PCR, and the TCRdb table lists in-frame clones only, not all of them. The table has approximately 2.3 million clones, 90% to 95% seen once. Findings and caveats of the study: What limited the represented genetic and exposure-history diversity was the small number of donors.

This TCR was recovered from a man younger than 35 in good health. Some clones in this sample may be carry-over from other donors' samples. V usage is TRBV6-6 and J usage is TRBJ2-1; 14 bases agree with TRBD2. Input material: naive CD4+ T cells from PBMCs. Subset given: CD45RA+ positively selected. The CDR3: CASSTGTSGGYNEQFF. For the CDR3, the DNA is TGTGCCAGCAGCACCGGGACTAGCGGGGGCTACAATGAGCAGTTCTTC.